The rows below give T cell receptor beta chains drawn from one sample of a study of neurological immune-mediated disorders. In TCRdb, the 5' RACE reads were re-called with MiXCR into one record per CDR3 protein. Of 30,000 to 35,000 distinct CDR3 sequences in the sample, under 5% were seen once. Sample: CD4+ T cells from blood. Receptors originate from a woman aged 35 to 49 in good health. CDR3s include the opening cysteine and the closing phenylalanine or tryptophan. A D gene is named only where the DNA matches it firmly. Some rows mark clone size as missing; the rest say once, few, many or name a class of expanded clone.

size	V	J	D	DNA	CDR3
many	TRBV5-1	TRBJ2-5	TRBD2	TGCGCCAGCAGCTCAGCAGCGGGAGTACAGACCCAGTACTTC	CASSSAAGVQTQYF
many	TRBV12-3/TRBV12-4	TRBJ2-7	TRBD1	TGTGCCAGCAGTCCCCGACAGGGACGCTACGAGCAGTACTTC	CASSPRQGRYEQYF
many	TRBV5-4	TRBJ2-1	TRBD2	TGTGCCAGCAGCTTGGTGGCGGGGGGAATCCATGAGCAGTTCTTC	CASSLVAGGIHEQFF
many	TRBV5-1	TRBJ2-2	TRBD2	TGCGCCAGCAGCTTGGGACTAGCGGGGAACACCGGGGAGCTGTTTTTT	CASSLGLAGNTGELFF
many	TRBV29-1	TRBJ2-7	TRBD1	TGCAGCGTTACAGGGGATACCTACGAGCAGTACTTC	CSVTGDTYEQYF
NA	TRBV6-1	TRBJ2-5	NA	TGTGCCAGCAGTGAAGCGAGGAGAGGGGGGACCCAGTATTTC	CASSEARRGGTQYF
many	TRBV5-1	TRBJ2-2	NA	TGCGCCAGCAGCCCGGGACTCAAGAACACCGGGGAGCTGTTTTTT	CASSPGLKNTGELFF
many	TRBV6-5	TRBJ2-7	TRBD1	TGTGCCAGCAGTTACGCAGGGGGCGAGCAGTACTTC	CASSYAGGEQYF
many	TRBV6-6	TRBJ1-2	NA	TGTGCCAGCACCGGGGGGCTTGGCTACACCTTC	CASTGGLGYTF
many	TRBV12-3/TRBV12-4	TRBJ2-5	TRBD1	TGTGCCAGCAGCCCCGAGGACAGGGGGACGCTGGCCCAGTACTTC	CASSPEDRGTLAQYF
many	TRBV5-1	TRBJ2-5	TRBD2	TGCGCCAGCAGCTTGTCGACTAGCGGGGAGACCCAGTACTTC	CASSLSTSGETQYF
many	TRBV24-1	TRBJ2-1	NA	TGTGCCACCAGTGTTCAAGGGGTCGGGAATGAGCAGTTCTTC	CATSVQGVGNEQFF
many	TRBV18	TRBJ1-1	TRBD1	TGTGCCAGCTCACCACAGGGGGCGGGAAGCGAAGCTTTCTTT	CASSPQGAGSEAFF
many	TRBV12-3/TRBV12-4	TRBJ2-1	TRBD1	TGTGCCAGCAGTTTCAGGACAGGGGGCGCCCACAATGAGCAGTTCTTC	CASSFRTGGAHNEQFF
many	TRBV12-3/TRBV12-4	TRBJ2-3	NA	TGTGCCAGCAGCCGGTTAGGTCCCGATACGCAGTATTTT	CASSRLGPDTQYF
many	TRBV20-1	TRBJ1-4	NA	TGCAGTGCTCCCGGACCTAATGAAAAACTGTTTTTT	CSAPGPNEKLFF
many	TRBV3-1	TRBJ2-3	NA	TGTGCCAGCAGCAACCGAGGCCTTGGCACAGATACGCAGTATTTT	CASSNRGLGTDTQYF
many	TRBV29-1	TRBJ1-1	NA	TGCAGCGTTGGTTCGGGCACTGAAGCTTTCTTT	CSVGSGTEAFF
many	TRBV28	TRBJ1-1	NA	TGTGCCAGCGGAGTCAGGGGCGGGTACACTGAAGCTTTCTTT	CASGVRGGYTEAFF
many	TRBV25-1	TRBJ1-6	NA	TGTGCCAGCAGCAATTATGGGGATGCACCCCTCCACTTT	CASSNYGDAPLHF
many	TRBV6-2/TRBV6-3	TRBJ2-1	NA	TGTGCCAGCGGCTTCTACAATGAGCAGTTCTTC	CASGFYNEQFF
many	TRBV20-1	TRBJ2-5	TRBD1	TGCAGTGCTAGGCCAGGGGGTTTGGAGACCCAGTACTTC	CSARPGGLETQYF
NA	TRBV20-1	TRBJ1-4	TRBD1	TGCAGTGCTGAGACAGGGGCTGAAAAACTGTTTTTT	CSAETGAEKLFF
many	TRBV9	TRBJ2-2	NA	TGTGCCAGCAGCGTAGGCCTCGGGGAGCTGTTTTTT	CASSVGLGELFF
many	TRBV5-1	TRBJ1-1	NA	TGCGCCAGCAGCTATACGAACACTGAAGCTTTCTTT	CASSYTNTEAFF
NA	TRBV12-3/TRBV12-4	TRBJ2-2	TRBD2	TGTGCCAGCAGTTTTAGGAGTAGCGGGTCGTTGAGGGCCGGGGAGCTGTTTTTT	CASSFRSSGSLRAGELFF
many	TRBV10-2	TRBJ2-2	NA	TGCGCCAGCAGGGAGGTGGGAGCGAACACCGGGGAGCTGTTTTTT	CASREVGANTGELFF
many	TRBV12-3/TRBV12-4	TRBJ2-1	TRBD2	TGTGCCAGCAGTAAATCCGGGACTAAAACCAATGAGCAGTTCTTC	CASSKSGTKTNEQFF
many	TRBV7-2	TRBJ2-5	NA	TGTGCCAGCAGCTTTAGGGGCGCGGAGACCCAGTACTTC	CASSFRGAETQYF
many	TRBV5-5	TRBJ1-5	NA	TGTGCCAGCAGTTCCACCTACTATCAGCCCCAGCATTTT	CASSSTYYQPQHF
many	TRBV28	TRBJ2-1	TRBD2	TGTGCCAGCAGGCCGGGACTAGCGGGAGTCAATGAGCAGTTCTTC	CASRPGLAGVNEQFF
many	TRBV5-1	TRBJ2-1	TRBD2	TGCGCCAGCAGCATCCGGGAGGGCCGGACTGAGCAGTTCTTC	CASSIREGRTEQFF